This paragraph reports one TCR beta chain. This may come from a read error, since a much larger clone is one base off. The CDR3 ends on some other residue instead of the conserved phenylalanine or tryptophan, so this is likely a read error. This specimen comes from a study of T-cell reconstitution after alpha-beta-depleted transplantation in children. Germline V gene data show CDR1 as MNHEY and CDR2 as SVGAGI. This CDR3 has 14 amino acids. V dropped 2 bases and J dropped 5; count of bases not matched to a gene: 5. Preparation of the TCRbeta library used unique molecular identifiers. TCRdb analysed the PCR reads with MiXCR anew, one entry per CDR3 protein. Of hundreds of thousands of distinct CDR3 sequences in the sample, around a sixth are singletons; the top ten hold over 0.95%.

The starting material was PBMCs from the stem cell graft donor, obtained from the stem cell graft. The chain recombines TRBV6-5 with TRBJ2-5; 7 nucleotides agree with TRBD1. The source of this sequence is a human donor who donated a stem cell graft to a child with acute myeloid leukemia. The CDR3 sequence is CASSYDRVRETQYL. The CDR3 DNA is TGTGCCAGCAGTTACGACAGGGTGAGGGAGACCCAGTACCTC.